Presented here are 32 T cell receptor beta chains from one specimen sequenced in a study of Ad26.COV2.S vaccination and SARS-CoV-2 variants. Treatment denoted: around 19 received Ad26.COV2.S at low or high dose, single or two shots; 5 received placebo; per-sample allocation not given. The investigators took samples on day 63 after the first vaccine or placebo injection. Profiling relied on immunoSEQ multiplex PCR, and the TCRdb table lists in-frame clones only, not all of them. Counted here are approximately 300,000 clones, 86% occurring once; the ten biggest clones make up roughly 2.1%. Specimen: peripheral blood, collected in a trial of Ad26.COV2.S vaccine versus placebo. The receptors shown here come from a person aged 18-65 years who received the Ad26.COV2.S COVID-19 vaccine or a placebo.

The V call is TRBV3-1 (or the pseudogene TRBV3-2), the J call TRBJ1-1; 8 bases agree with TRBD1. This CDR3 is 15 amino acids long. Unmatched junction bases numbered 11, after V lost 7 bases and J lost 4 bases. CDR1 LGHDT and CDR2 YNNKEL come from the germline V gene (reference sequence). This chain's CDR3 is CASTTGANLGTEAFF. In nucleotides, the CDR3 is TGTGCCAGCACGACAGGGGCGAACTTGGGCACTGAAGCTTTCTTT.

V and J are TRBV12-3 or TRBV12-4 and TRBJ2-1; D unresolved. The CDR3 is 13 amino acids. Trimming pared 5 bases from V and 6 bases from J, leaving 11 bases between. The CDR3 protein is CASSVRIGNEQFF. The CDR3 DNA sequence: TGTGCCAGCAGTGTACGGATTGGCAATGAGCAGTTCTTC.

For the CDR3, the DNA is TGTGCCAGCTACAGGGTCGGAGATACGCAGTATTTT. This translates into CASYRVGDTQYF. The rearrangement uses TRBV6-5 and TRBJ2-3; a possible D gene is TRBD1 (6 bases). This CDR3 is built from 12 residues. V gave up 8 bases and J gave up 5 bases, with 11 bases separating them. Germline V lookup: CDR1 MNHEY, CDR2 SVGAGI.

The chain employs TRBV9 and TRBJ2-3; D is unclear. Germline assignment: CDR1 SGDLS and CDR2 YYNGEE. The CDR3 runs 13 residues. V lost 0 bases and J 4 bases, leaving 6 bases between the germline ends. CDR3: CASSVDGPDTQYF. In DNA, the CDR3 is TGTGCCAGCAGCGTAGACGGCCCAGATACGCAGTATTTT.

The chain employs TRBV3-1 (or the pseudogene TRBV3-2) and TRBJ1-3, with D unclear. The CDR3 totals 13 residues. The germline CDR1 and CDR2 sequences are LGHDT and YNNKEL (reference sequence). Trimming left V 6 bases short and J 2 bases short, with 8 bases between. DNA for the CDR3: TGTGCCAGCAGGCTCGGGGCTGGAAACACCATATATTTT. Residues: CASRLGAGNTIYF.

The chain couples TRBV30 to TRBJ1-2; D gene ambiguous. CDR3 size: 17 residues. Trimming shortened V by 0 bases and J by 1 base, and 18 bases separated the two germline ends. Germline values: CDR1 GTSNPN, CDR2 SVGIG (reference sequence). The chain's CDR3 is CAWSVRVGRALNYGYTF. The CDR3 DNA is TGTGCCTGGAGTGTACGGGTAGGGAGGGCCCTTAACTATGGCTACACCTTC.

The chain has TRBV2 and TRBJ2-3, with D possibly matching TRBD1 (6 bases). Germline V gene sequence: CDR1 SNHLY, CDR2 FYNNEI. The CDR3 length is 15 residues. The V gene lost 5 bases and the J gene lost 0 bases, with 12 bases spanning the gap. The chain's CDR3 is CASSQDRSSTDTQYF. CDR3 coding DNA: TGTGCCAGCAGTCAAGACAGGTCTAGCACAGATACGCAGTATTTT.

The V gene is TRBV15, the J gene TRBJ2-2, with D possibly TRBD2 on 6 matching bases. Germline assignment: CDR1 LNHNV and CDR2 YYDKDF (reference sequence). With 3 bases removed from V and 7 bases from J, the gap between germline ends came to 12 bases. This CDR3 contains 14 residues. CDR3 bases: TGTGCCACCAGCAGGGGACTCAAGGACGGGGAGCTGTTTTTT. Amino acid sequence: CATSRGLKDGELFF.

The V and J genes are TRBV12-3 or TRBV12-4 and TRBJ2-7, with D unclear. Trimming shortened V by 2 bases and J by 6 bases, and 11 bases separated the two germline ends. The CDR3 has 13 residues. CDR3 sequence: CASSLQTPSEQYF. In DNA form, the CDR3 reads TGTGCCAGCAGTTTACAGACACCTTCCGAGCAGTACTTC.

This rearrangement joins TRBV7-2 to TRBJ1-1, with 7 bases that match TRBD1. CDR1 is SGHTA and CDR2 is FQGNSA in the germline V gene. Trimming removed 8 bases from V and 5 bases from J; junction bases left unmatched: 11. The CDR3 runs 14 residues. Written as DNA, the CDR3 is TGTGCCAGCGGACCCGACAGGGCTGGGACTGAAGCTTTCTTT. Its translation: CASGPDRAGTEAFF.

The DNA for the CDR3 is TGCAGCGTTGAGAGGACAGGGGTGGGCACTGAAGCTTTCTTT. Translation: CSVERTGVGTEAFF. The chain employs TRBV29-1 and TRBJ1-1; 9 bases line up with TRBD1. CDR3 length: 14 residues. V was pared by 3 bases and J by 4 bases, with 6 bases of the junction left unmatched. The germline V gene has CDR1 SQVTM and CDR2 ANQGSEA.

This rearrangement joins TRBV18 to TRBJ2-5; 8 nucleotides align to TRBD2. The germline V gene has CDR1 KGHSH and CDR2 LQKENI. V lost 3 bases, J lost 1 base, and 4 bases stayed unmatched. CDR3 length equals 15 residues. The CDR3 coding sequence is TGTGCCAGCTCACCGTCGGGAGGGACCCAAGAGACCCAGTACTTC. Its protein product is CASSPSGGTQETQYF.

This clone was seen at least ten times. The CDR3 is CASSQDSIGGANVLTF. In DNA form, the CDR3 reads TGCGCCAGCAGCCAAGACAGCATCGGTGGGGCCAACGTCCTGACTTTC. The V gene is TRBV4-3, the J gene TRBJ2-6; D is unresolved. This CDR3 spans 16 amino acids. Germline CDR1 is LGHNA and CDR2 is YSLEER. Trimming cost V 0 bases and J 3 bases, with 9 bases left between them.

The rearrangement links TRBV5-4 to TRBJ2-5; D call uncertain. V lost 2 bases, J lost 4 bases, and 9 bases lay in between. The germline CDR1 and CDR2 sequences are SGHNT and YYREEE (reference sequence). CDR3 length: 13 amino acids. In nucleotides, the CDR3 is TGTGCCAGCAGCTTTTGGTCGGGAGAGACCCAGTACTTC. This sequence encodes CASSFWSGETQYF.

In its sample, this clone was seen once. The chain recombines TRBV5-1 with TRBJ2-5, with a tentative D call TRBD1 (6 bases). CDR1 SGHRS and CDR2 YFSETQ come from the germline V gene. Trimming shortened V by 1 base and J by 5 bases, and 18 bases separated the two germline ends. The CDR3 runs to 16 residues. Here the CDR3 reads CASSLTGNRVVETQYF. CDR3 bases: TGCGCCAGCAGCTTGACGGGGAACAGGGTCGTCGAGACCCAGTACTTC.

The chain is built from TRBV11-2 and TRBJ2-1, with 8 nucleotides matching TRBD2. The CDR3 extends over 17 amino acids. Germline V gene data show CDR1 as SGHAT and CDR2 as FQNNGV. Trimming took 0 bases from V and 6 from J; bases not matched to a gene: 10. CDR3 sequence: CASSLEGQGLAGNEQFF. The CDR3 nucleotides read TGTGCCAGCAGCTTAGAGGGGCAGGGTCTAGCGGGCAATGAGCAGTTCTTC.

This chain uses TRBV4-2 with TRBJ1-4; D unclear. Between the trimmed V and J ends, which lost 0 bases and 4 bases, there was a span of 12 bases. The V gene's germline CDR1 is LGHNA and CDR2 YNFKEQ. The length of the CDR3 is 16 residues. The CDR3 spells CASSQESEVGNEKLFF. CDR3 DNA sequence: TGTGCCAGCAGCCAAGAGTCGGAGGTCGGTAATGAAAAACTGTTTTTT.

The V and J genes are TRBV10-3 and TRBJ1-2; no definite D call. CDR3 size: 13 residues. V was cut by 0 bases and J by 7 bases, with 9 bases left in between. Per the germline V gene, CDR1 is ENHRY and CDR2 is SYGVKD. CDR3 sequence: CAISESLWSGYTF. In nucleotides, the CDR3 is TGTGCCATCAGTGAGTCCCTATGGAGTGGCTACACCTTC.

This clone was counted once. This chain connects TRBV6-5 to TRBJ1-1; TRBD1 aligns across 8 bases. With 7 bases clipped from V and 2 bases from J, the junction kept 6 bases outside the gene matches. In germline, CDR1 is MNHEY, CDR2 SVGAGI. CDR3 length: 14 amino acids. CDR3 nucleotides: TGTGCCAGCAAAGACAGGGGCCCCAACACTGAAGCTTTCTTT. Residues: CASKDRGPNTEAFF.

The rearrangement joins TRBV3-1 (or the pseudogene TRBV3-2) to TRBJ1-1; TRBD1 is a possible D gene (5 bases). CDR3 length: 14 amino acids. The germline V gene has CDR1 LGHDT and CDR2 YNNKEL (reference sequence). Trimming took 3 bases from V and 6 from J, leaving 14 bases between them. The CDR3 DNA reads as TGTGCCAGCAGCCAGGGGGGGTCATACGCTGAAGCTTTCTTT. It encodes CASSQGGSYAEAFF.

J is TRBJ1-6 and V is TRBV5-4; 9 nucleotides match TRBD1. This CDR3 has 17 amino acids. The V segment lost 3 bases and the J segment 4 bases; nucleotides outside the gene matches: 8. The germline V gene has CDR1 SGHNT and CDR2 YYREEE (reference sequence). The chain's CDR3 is CASSSKQGANYNSPLHF. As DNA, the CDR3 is TGTGCCAGCAGCTCCAAACAGGGGGCCAATTATAATTCACCCCTCCACTTT.

CDR3 sequence: CASSPRRGTEAFF. In DNA, the CDR3 is TGTGCCAGCTCACCAAGGAGGGGCACTGAAGCTTTCTTT. The chain couples TRBV18 to TRBJ1-1, with D possibly TRBD1 on 5 matching bases. The CDR3 sequence is 13 residues long. The germline gives CDR1 KGHSH, CDR2 LQKENI. Trimming pared 2 bases from V and 4 bases from J, leaving 8 bases between.

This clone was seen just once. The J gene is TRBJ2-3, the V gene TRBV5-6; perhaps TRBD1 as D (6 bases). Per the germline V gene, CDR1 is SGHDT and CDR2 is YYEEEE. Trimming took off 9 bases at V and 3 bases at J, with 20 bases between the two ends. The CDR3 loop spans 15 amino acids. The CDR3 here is CATKGRGHGTDTQYF. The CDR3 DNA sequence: TGTGCCACCAAGGGCAGGGGCCATGGGACAGATACGCAGTATTTT.

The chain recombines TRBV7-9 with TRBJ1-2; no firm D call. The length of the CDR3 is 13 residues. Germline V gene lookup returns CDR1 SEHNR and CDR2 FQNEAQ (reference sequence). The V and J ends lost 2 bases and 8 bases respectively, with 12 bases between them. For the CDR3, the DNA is TGTGCCAGCAGCTTACGGGAATCGGGAGGCTACACCTTC. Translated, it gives CASSLRESGGYTF.

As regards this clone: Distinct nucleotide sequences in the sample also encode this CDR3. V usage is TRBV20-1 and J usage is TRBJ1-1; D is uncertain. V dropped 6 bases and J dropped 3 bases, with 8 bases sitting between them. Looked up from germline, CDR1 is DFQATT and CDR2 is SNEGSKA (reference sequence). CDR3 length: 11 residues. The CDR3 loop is CSARRDTEAFF. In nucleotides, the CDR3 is TGCAGTGCCCGCCGAGACACTGAAGCTTTCTTT.

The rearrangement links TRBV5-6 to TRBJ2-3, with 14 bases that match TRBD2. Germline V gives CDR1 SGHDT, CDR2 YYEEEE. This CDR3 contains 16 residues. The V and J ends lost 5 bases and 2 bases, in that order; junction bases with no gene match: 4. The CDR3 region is CASSRLAGGYTDTQYF. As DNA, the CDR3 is TGTGCCAGCAGTAGACTAGCGGGGGGGTACACAGATACGCAGTATTTT.

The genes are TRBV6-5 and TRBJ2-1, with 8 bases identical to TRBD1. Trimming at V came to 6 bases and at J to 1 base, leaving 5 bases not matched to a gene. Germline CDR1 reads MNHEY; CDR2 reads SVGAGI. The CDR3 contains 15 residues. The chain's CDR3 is CASSPRTGSYNEQFF. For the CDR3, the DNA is TGTGCCAGCAGCCCGAGGACAGGGTCCTACAATGAGCAGTTCTTC.

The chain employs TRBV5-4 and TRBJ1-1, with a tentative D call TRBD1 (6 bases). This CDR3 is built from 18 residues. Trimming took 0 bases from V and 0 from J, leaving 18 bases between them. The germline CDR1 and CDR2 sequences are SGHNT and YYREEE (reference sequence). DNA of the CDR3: TGTGCCAGCAGCTTGGTGTCAGGGGCTACTTCCATGAACACTGAAGCTTTCTTT. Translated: CASSLVSGATSMNTEAFF.

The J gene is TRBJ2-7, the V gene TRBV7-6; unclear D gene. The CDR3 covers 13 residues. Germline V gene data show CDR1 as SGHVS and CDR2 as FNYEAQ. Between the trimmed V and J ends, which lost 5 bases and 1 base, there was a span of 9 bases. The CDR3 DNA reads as TGTGCCAGCAGCCGCGCTCCTTCCTACGAGCAGTACTTC. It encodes CASSRAPSYEQYF.

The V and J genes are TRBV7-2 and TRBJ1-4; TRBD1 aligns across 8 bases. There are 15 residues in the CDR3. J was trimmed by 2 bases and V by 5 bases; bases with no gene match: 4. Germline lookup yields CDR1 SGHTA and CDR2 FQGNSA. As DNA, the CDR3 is TGTGCCAGCAGCCCCAGGACAGGGACTAATGAAAAACTGTTTTTT. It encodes CASSPRTGTNEKLFF.

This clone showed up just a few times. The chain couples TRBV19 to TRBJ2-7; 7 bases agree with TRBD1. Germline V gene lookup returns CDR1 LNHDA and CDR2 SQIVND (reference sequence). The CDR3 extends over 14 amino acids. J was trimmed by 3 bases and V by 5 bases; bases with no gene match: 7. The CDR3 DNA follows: TGTGCCAGTAGTTGGGAAGGGGGCTACTACGAGCAGTACTTC. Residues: CASSWEGGYYEQYF.

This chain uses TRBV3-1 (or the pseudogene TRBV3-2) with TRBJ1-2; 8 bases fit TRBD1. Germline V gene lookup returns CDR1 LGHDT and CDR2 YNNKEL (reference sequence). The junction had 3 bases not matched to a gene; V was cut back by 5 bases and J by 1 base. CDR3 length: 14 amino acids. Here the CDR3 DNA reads TGTGCCAGCAGCAAGGGACAGGATAACTATGGCTACACCTTC. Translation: CASSKGQDNYGYTF.